This T cell receptor (beta chain) was identified in a study of PD-L1 blockade in urothelial cancer. Measured with immunoSEQ multiplex PCR; TCRdb has only the in-frame clones, and not every one. The sample has 100,000 or so clones; around 90% are singletons. Germline V CDR1 and CDR2: SGHDT, YYEEEE. CDR3 size: 14 residues. The ends were cut back, 2 bases at V and 7 bases at J, with 16 bases in the middle. This sequence was found in a woman at least 80 years old with urothelial cancer. This rearrangement joins TRBV5-6 to TRBJ2-7; no firm D call. The sequencing here drew on PBMCs, taken around atezolizumab (anti-PD-L1) treatment. The CDR3, as DNA: TGTGCCAGCAGCTTACGCGCCGGAACTAAGGAGCAGTACTTC. It specifies CASSLRAGTKEQYF. The entire variable domain, with the rest obtained from reference TRBV5-6 and TRBJ2-7, is as follows: DAGVTQSPTHLIKTRGQQVTLRCSPKSGHDTVSWYQQALGQGPQFIFQYYEEEERQRGNFPDRFSGHQFPNYSSELNVNALLLGDSALYLCASSLRAGTKEQYFGPGTRLTVT.